This TCR beta chain was retrieved from a study of cytomegalovirus exposure and HLA in healthy donors. Study-wide findings and caveats: The TCR clusters that emerged in the first cohort tended, a later analysis found, to co-occur in the 120 validation repertoires.

The CDR3 extends over 14 amino acids. The V end lost 0 bases, the J end lost 4 bases, and 11 bases lay between the germline ends. Per the germline V gene, CDR1 is SGDLS and CDR2 is YYNGEE. Of note for this clone: Antigen: not known.

Clones were read by immunoSEQ multiplex PCR, and TCRdb kept only the in-frame ones, dropping some. The sample has 90,000 to 150,000 clones, over 75% seen once; the top ten hold nearly 6.5%. The clonotype comes from a young woman in good health and CMV-seropositive. V gene TRBV9 combines with J gene TRBJ2-7; D gene ambiguous. The sample taken for sequencing was PBMCs. CDR3 protein: CASSVGGSGYEQYF. As DNA, the CDR3 is TGTGCCAGCAGCGTAGGCGGTAGTGGTTACGAGCAGTACTTC.